One and the same sample provided the 26 T cell receptor beta chains below, sequenced in a study of T cell responses to AZD1222 COVID-19 vaccine. The data were produced by immunoSEQ multiplex PCR, yet TCRdb's version contains in-frame clones alone and is incomplete. The sample has roughly 120,000 clones, 80% to 90% seen once; the top ten hold under 4.5%. Specimen: peripheral blood, collected on day 0 of MenACWY control vaccination. All receptors come from an adult in good health.

The V call is TRBV7-9, the J call TRBJ2-2; D perhaps matches TRBD1 (5 bases). The CDR3 runs 13 residues. The germline V and J ends were trimmed by 4 bases and 5 bases, with 8 bases remaining between them. Germline CDR1 reads SEHNR; CDR2 reads FQNEAQ (reference sequence). Here the CDR3 DNA reads TGTGCCAGCAGCTCCAGGGCGACCGGGGAGCTGTTTTTT. This gives the protein CASSSRATGELFF.

The chain couples TRBV6-1 to TRBJ1-5; a possible D gene is TRBD1 (6 bases). Germline V CDR1 and CDR2: MNHNS, SASEGT. Between the trimmed V and J ends, which lost 2 bases and 7 bases, there was a span of 12 bases. This CDR3 has 14 amino acids. The CDR3 region has the DNA TGTGCCAGCAGTGAACAGGGGTTGGGGCAGCCCCAGCATTTT. Protein: CASSEQGLGQPQHF.

The chain uses TRBV15 and TRBJ2-3; the D is unclear. The CDR3 is 14 residues long. V was pared by 5 bases and J by 1 base, with 10 bases between. Germline lookup yields CDR1 LNHNV and CDR2 YYDKDF (reference sequence). CDR3 nucleotide sequence: TGTGCCACCAGCCCTCTTAAAGGCACAGATACGCAGTATTTT. Amino acid sequence: CATSPLKGTDTQYF. The whole variable domain, filled in from reference TRBV15 and TRBJ2-3, reads DAMVIQNPRYQVTQFGKPVTLSCSQTLNHNVMYWYQQKSSQAPKLLFHYYDKDFNNEADTPDNFQSRRPNTSFCFLDIRSPGLGDTAMYLCATSPLKGTDTQYFGPGTRLTVL.

The chain couples TRBV19 to TRBJ2-5; 8 bases align to TRBD2. CDR1 and CDR2 from the germline V gene are LNHDA and SQIVND (reference sequence). The CDR3 length is 16 residues. Losses at the gene ends were 3 bases for V and 1 base for J; bases not matched to a gene: 7. The CDR3 DNA is TGTGCCAGTAGTATTATGGCGGGGGGTCCCCAAGAGACCCAGTACTTC. Protein: CASSIMAGGPQETQYF.

The V and J genes are TRBV6-1 and TRBJ2-7, with 9 bases matching TRBD1. Germline V lookup: CDR1 MNHNS, CDR2 SASEGT. The CDR3 length is 16 residues. Unmatched junction bases numbered 7, after V lost 3 bases and J lost 1 base. CDR3 bases: TGTGCCAGCAGTGAGGTCTGGGGGACAGGGTCCTACGAGCAGTACTTC. Its protein product is CASSEVWGTGSYEQYF.

The rearrangement uses TRBV28 and TRBJ1-4; 8 nucleotides agree with TRBD1. The CDR3 length is 16 residues. CDR1 is MDHEN and CDR2 is SYDVKM in the germline V gene. Germline trimming cut 6 bases from V and 2 bases from J; bases unmatched to any gene: 8. CDR3: CASSSRTGRTNEKLFF. CDR3 sequence (DNA): TGTGCCAGCAGCTCCAGGACAGGGCGGACTAATGAAAAACTGTTTTTT. The full variable domain, rest sourced from reference TRBV28 and TRBJ1-4, is DVKVTQSSRYLVKRTGEKVFLECVQDMDHENMFWYRQDPGLGLRLIYFSYDVKMKEKGDIPEGYSVSREKKERFSLILESASTNQTSMYLCASSSRTGRTNEKLFFGSGTQLSVL.

V and J are TRBV7-6 and TRBJ1-5, with a possible D match to TRBD1 (5 bases). Germline CDR1 reads SGHVS; CDR2 reads FNYEAQ. The CDR3 length is 15 residues. Trimming shortened V by 4 bases and J by 0 bases, and 10 bases separated the two germline ends. CDR3 sequence reads: CASSSRASSNQPQHF. Written as DNA, the CDR3 is TGTGCCAGCAGCTCCAGGGCTAGTAGCAATCAGCCCCAGCATTTT. Together with reference TRBV7-6 and TRBJ1-5, the CDR3 gives the full variable domain: GAGVSQSPRYKVTKRGQDVALRCDPISGHVSLYWYRQALGQGPEFLTYFNYEAQQDKSGLPNDRFSAERPEGSISTLTIQRTEQRDSAMYRCASSSRASSNQPQHFGDGTRLSIL.

This chain connects TRBV5-1 to TRBJ1-1; no clear D. V dropped 1 base and J dropped 1 base, with 8 bases sitting between them. CDR1 SGHRS and CDR2 YFSETQ come from the germline V gene. There are 14 residues in the CDR3. This chain's CDR3 is CASSLPHGNTEAFF. CDR3 sequence (DNA): TGCGCCAGCAGCTTGCCGCACGGGAACACTGAAGCTTTCTTT.

The chain uses TRBV7-9 and TRBJ2-2; 8 bases map to TRBD1. The CDR3 loop spans 17 amino acids. Germline loops: CDR1 SEHNR, CDR2 FQNEAQ (reference sequence). With 0 bases clipped from V and 1 base from J, the junction kept 4 bases outside the gene matches. In DNA form, the CDR3 reads TGTGCCAGCAGCTTAGCGACAGGGGCCCTGAACACCGGGGAGCTGTTTTTT. It is translated as CASSLATGALNTGELFF.

V gene TRBV7-9 combines with J gene TRBJ1-1; tentatively, D is TRBD1 (5 bases). The CDR3 has 15 amino acids. The germline gives CDR1 SEHNR, CDR2 FQNEAQ (reference sequence). The germline V and J ends were trimmed by 6 bases and 2 bases, with 16 bases remaining between them. CDR3: CASRPQGGLNTEAFF. The CDR3 coding sequence is TGTGCCAGCAGACCCCAGGGAGGGCTAAACACTGAAGCTTTCTTT.

The chain links TRBV2 to TRBJ1-2; weak D call: TRBD1 (6 bases). Trimming removed 3 bases at V and 4 bases at J, with 9 bases between. Germline V gene data show CDR1 as SNHLY and CDR2 as FYNNEI. CDR3 size: 13 residues. The CDR3 reads CASSEGGGYGYTF. CDR3 coding DNA: TGTGCCAGCAGTGAGGGGGGCGGCTATGGCTACACCTTC.

This clone has only one observation. The J gene is TRBJ2-2, the V gene TRBV7-9; perhaps TRBD1 as D (6 bases). V dropped 7 bases and J dropped 1 base, with 13 bases sitting between them. Germline lookup yields CDR1 SEHNR and CDR2 FQNEAQ (reference sequence). CDR3 size: 15 residues. CDR3 residues: CASTSGGLNTGELFF. The CDR3 nucleotides are TGTGCCAGCACCTCTGGGGGCCTGAACACCGGGGAGCTGTTTTTT.

DNA of the CDR3: TGCAGCGGGGGCAGCCCGAACACTGAAGCTTTCTTT. Translated: CSGGSPNTEAFF. The chain employs TRBV29-1 and TRBJ1-1; weak D call: TRBD1 (5 bases). Looked up from germline, CDR1 is SQVTM and CDR2 is ANQGSEA. Deletions cut 7 bases from V and 1 base from J, with 10 bases between. The CDR3 runs to 12 residues.

The rearrangement links TRBV28 to TRBJ1-5, with D tentatively TRBD1 (5 bases). V lost 11 bases and J lost 1, with 12 bases in between. The CDR3 covers 13 residues. CDR1 and CDR2 (germline): MDHEN, SYDVKM. The CDR3 loop reads CALSRDSNQPQHF. In DNA, the CDR3 is TGTGCCCTCTCACGGGACAGCAATCAGCCCCAGCATTTT.

The rearrangement joins TRBV6-2 or TRBV6-3 to TRBJ1-2; D is possibly TRBD1 (5 bases). Between the trimmed V and J ends, which lost 1 base and 4 bases, there was a span of 19 bases. CDR1 is MNHEY and CDR2 is SVGEGT in the germline V gene. The CDR3 is 17 amino acids. Here the CDR3 DNA reads TGTGCCAGCAGTTACTATAGTGGGACCGTCCAGATCTATGGCTACACCTTC. Protein product: CASSYYSGTVQIYGYTF.

This clone was counted only a few times. This chain joins TRBV7-3 and TRBJ2-7; TRBD2 matches at 9 bases. Germline V lookup: CDR1 SGHTA, CDR2 FQGTGA. The trim removed 3 bases at V and 1 base at J, leaving 4 bases unmatched. The CDR3 totals 15 residues. The CDR3 sequence: CASSFNSGGSYEQYF. In nucleotides, the CDR3 is TGTGCCAGCAGCTTTAATAGCGGGGGTTCCTACGAGCAGTACTTC. The full variable domain, rest sourced from reference TRBV7-3 and TRBJ2-7, is GAGVSQTPSNKVTEKGKYVELRCDPISGHTALYWYRQSLGQGPEFLIYFQGTGAADDSGLPNDRFFAVRPEGSVSTLKIQRTERGDSAVYLCASSFNSGGSYEQYFGPGTRLTVT.

This chain joins TRBV28 and TRBJ1-3, with D possibly matching TRBD1 (5 bases). V lost 6 bases, J lost 0 bases, and 18 bases lay in between. The germline V gene has CDR1 MDHEN and CDR2 SYDVKM. The CDR3 extends over 17 amino acids. CDR3 sequence reads: CASSIQPRDPSGNTIYF. The CDR3 DNA is TGTGCCAGCAGCATACAACCCCGGGACCCCTCTGGAAACACCATATATTTT.

The chain links TRBV7-3 to TRBJ2-3, with 10 bases matching TRBD2. CDR1 is SGHTA and CDR2 is FQGTGA in the germline V gene. Trimming took 5 bases from V and 3 from J; bases not matched to a gene: 11. The CDR3 consists of 17 residues. CDR3 sequence: CASSPRGSGGPTDTQYF. The CDR3 coding sequence is TGTGCCAGCAGCCCCCGGGGTAGCGGGGGGCCGACAGATACGCAGTATTTT.

The chain links TRBV28 to TRBJ2-5, with no clear D. Germline-derived CDR1 and CDR2 are MDHEN and SYDVKM. CDR3 length: 12 amino acids. V was cut by 2 bases and J by 1 base, with 2 bases left in between. In DNA form, the CDR3 reads TGTGCCAGCAGTTTAACCCAAGAGACCCAGTACTTC. Translated, it gives CASSLTQETQYF.

This chain uses TRBV5-6 with TRBJ1-1, with 7 bases fitting TRBD1. Germline V gene data show CDR1 as SGHDT and CDR2 as YYEEEE. This CDR3 region has 15 residues. The V gene end was trimmed by 3 bases and the J gene end by 6 bases; junction bases not matched to a gene: 11. In DNA form, the CDR3 reads TGTGCCAGCAGCTCCCTGAGGACAGGAGCTCCTGAAGCTTTCTTT. This gives the protein CASSSLRTGAPEAFF.

This clone showed up just once. This chain uses TRBV6-1 with TRBJ2-3; 14 bases match TRBD2. The CDR3 loop spans 16 amino acids. Losses at the gene ends were 4 bases for V and 5 bases for J; bases not matched to a gene: 5. The germline V gene encodes CDR1 MNHNS and CDR2 SASEGT. The DNA for the CDR3 is TGTGCCAGCAGTGGGAGGACTAGCGGGGGGCAAGATACGCAGTATTTT. Translating it yields CASSGRTSGGQDTQYF.

This clone was detected a few times. The V gene is TRBV19, the J gene TRBJ1-5; weak D call: TRBD1 (6 bases). The CDR3 is 14 amino acids. Germline V gives CDR1 LNHDA, CDR2 SQIVND (reference sequence). V lost 5 bases and J lost 6, with 14 bases in between. This CDR3 is CASSANRVGQPQHF. The CDR3 bases are TGTGCCAGTAGTGCAAACAGGGTAGGTCAGCCCCAGCATTTT.

This clone was seen a few times. The chain uses TRBV9 and TRBJ1-3; TRBD1 matches 11 bases. CDR1 is SGDLS, CDR2 YYNGEE, per germline. The CDR3 consists of 20 residues. V lost 0 bases to trimming and J lost 0 bases; unmatched junction nucleotides: 11. CDR3 in amino acids: CASSVGSGQGASSSGNTIYF. As DNA, the CDR3 is TGTGCCAGCAGCGTAGGGTCTGGACAGGGGGCCTCTAGCTCTGGAAACACCATATATTTT.

The chain joins TRBV3-1 (or the pseudogene TRBV3-2) to TRBJ1-4; the D gene is possibly TRBD1 (5 bases). CDR1 LGHDT and CDR2 YNNKEL come from the germline V gene (reference sequence). CDR3 length equals 13 residues. V was cut by 8 bases and J by 11 bases, with 18 bases left in between. The CDR3 sequence is CASRAGNDKKLFF. CDR3 bases: TGTGCCAGCCGTGCAGGGAACGATAAGAAACTGTTTTTT.

The chain recombines TRBV7-2 with TRBJ2-5, with D possibly matching TRBD2 (7 bases). The length of the CDR3 is 14 residues. The V end was cut by 0 bases, the J end by 9 bases, with 14 bases between. Germline values: CDR1 SGHTA, CDR2 FQGNSA. CDR3 DNA: TGTGCCAGCAGCTTAGCGCTAAGGGGGGGGGCCCAGTACTTC. Translating gives CASSLALRGGAQYF.

The gene calls are TRBV19 and TRBJ2-7; D call uncertain. Trimming stripped 5 bases from V and 6 bases from J, with 14 bases between. Germline assignment: CDR1 LNHDA and CDR2 SQIVND (reference sequence). This CDR3 has 13 residues. CDR3 sequence: CASSSIPTSEQYF. CDR3 DNA sequence: TGTGCCAGTAGTTCTATTCCGACAAGCGAGCAGTACTTC.